This entry lists 21 T cell receptor beta chains sequenced from one sample in a study of blood T cell repertoires in COVID-19. Libraries were prepared by immunoSEQ multiplex PCR; TCRdb keeps only in-frame clonotypes and omits some of them. The table records approximately 360,000 clones, over 75% of them present only once. Sequencing used PBMCs or T cells enriched from blood (not recorded which). The receptors originated from a woman aged 25-40 years with acute COVID-19.

V is TRBV9 and J is TRBJ1-5; D not resolved. This CDR3 has 14 residues. CDR1 is SGDLS and CDR2 is YYNGEE in the germline V gene. Trimming cost V 4 bases and J 1 base, with 9 bases left between them. DNA for the CDR3: TGTGCCAGCAGCCCCCGCGTAAGCAATCAGCCCCAGCATTTT. Translating gives CASSPRVSNQPQHF.

The rearrangement links TRBV18 to TRBJ1-4; 7 bases agree with TRBD1. Losses at the gene ends were 2 bases for V and 7 bases for J; bases not matched to a gene: 7. This CDR3 is 15 amino acids long. Germline V gives CDR1 KGHSH, CDR2 LQKENI. The CDR3 DNA follows: TGTGCCAGCTCACCAGGCGGGCCAGGGGGTGAAAAACTGTTTTTT. Protein product: CASSPGGPGGEKLFF. The full variable domain, completed using reference TRBV18 and TRBJ1-4, is NAGVMQNPRHLVRRRGQEARLRCSPMKGHSHVYWYRQLPEEGLKFMVYLQKENIIDESGMPKERFSAEFPKEGPSILRIQQVVRGDSAAYFCASSPGGPGGEKLFFGSGTQLSVL.

The chain joins TRBV5-1 to TRBJ2-1; a weak D match, TRBD2 (6 bases). The CDR3 loop spans 13 amino acids. Germline V gene data show CDR1 as SGHRS and CDR2 as YFSETQ. With 0 bases removed from V and 7 bases from J, the gap between germline ends came to 8 bases. Here the CDR3 reads CASSLAGRNEQFF. The CDR3 coding sequence is TGCGCCAGCAGCTTGGCGGGGAGGAATGAGCAGTTCTTC.

This clone appeared once. The V call is TRBV19, the J call TRBJ2-1; D is ambiguous. This CDR3 is built from 16 residues. Trimming removed 0 bases at V and 2 bases at J, with 11 bases between. Germline CDR1 LNHDA, CDR2 SQIVND (reference sequence). CDR3 in DNA: TGTGCCAGTAGTATAGAGCCCCTCAGCGCCTACAATGAGCAGTTCTTC. This encodes CASSIEPLSAYNEQFF. The variable domain in full, completed from reference TRBV19 and TRBJ2-1, reads DGGITQSPKYLFRKEGQNVTLSCEQNLNHDAMYWYRQDPGQGLRLIYYSQIVNDFQKGDIAEGYSVSREKKESFPLTVTSAQKNPTAFYLCASSIEPLSAYNEQFFGPGTRLTVL.

The chain joins TRBV2 to TRBJ1-1; TRBD1 matches at 11 bases. This CDR3 contains 14 residues. The germline gives CDR1 SNHLY, CDR2 FYNNEI. The ends lost 6 bases at V and 11 bases at J; junction bases unmatched: 11. For the CDR3, the DNA is TGTGCCAGCAGAGGGACAGGGGGACTCGCCTGGGCTTTCTTT. This sequence encodes CASRGTGGLAWAFF.

The genes are TRBV5-1 and TRBJ1-4; D call uncertain. The V end was cut by 4 bases, the J end by 3 bases, with 13 bases between. The length of the CDR3 is 15 residues. Germline V gene sequence: CDR1 SGHRS, CDR2 YFSETQ. The CDR3 DNA follows: TGCGCCAGCAGCCTATTGTCGGGGTCTAATGAAAAACTGTTTTTT. It is translated as CASSLLSGSNEKLFF.

This clone was found once. The CDR3 is CASSEASGGPYNEQFF. The DNA for the CDR3 is TGTGCCAGCAGTGAGGCCAGCGGGGGTCCCTACAATGAGCAGTTCTTC. The chain combines TRBV6-1 with TRBJ2-1; 8 bases match TRBD2. Germline CDR1 MNHNS, CDR2 SASEGT. The J segment lost 2 bases and the V segment lost 3 bases, leaving 6 bases of the junction unmatched. The CDR3 loop spans 16 amino acids.

This clone turned up a few times. The chain carries TRBV10-1 and TRBJ2-2; 8 nucleotides match TRBD2. The ends lost 8 bases at V and 4 bases at J; junction bases unmatched: 9. Germline V gene data show CDR1 as WNHNN and CDR2 as SYGVQD (reference sequence). The CDR3 runs to 15 residues. The CDR3 DNA follows: TGCGCCAGCTCCGGGGGGGGACTGGGCACCGGGGAGCTGTTTTTT. It yields the protein CASSGGGLGTGELFF.

The V and J genes are TRBV7-3 and TRBJ1-5; D gene uncertain. V dropped 3 bases and J dropped 3 bases, with 6 bases sitting between them. The CDR3 has 13 residues. CDR1 is SGHTA and CDR2 is FQGTGA in the germline V gene. In DNA form, the CDR3 reads TGTGCCAGCAGCTTCACAGTCAATCAGCCCCAGCATTTT. It codes for CASSFTVNQPQHF.

The rearrangement links TRBV10-2 to TRBJ1-3; 8 bases map to TRBD1. Trimming cost V 9 bases and J 1 base; bases outside gene matches: 17. Looked up from germline, CDR1 is WSHSY and CDR2 is SAAADI. The CDR3 is 18 residues long. The CDR3 reads CASRDTSGGLLSGNTIYF. DNA for the CDR3: TGCGCCAGTCGGGATACATCAGGGGGCCTCCTGTCTGGAAACACCATATATTTT.

The chain recombines TRBV18 with TRBJ1-1; tentative D call: TRBD1 (5 bases). Germline V gene data show CDR1 as KGHSH and CDR2 as LQKENI. The CDR3 loop spans 15 amino acids. The V end was cut by 6 bases, the J end by 3 bases, with 17 bases between. CDR3 sequence reads: CASSQRRGIDTEAFF. CDR3 nucleotide sequence: TGTGCCAGCTCGCAAAGAAGGGGTATCGACACTGAAGCTTTCTTT.

V gene TRBV29-1 combines with J gene TRBJ1-2; no clear D gene. V lost 8 bases and J 8 bases, leaving 21 bases between the germline ends. Germline loops: CDR1 SQVTM, CDR2 ANQGSEA. This CDR3 spans 13 amino acids. The CDR3: CSPLTPVNGGYTF. The CDR3 DNA reads as TGCAGCCCCTTAACCCCTGTCAATGGCGGCTACACCTTC.

J is TRBJ2-3 and V is TRBV3-1 (or the pseudogene TRBV3-2); 11 nucleotides align to TRBD2. Trimming took 0 bases from V and 0 from J; bases not matched to a gene: 17. CDR1 and CDR2 from the germline V gene are LGHDT and YNNKEL (reference sequence). The CDR3 contains 22 residues. Here the CDR3 DNA reads TGTGCCAGCAGCCAAGATCGCTGGGGGAGCACTAGCGGGGGTATAAGCACAGATACGCAGTATTTT. Translated, it gives CASSQDRWGSTSGGISTDTQYF.

The rearrangement links TRBV7-2 to TRBJ2-1, with 10 bases fitting TRBD2. With 4 bases clipped from V and 5 bases from J, the junction kept 11 bases outside the gene matches. Germline V gene sequence: CDR1 SGHTA, CDR2 FQGNSA. The CDR3 covers 17 residues. CDR3 sequence reads: CASSSLRLAGGHNEQFF. CDR3 coding DNA: TGTGCCAGCAGCTCACTTAGATTAGCGGGGGGCCACAATGAGCAGTTCTTC.

The chain combines TRBV11-3 with TRBJ2-7; D is unclear. V was cut by 1 base and J by 1 base, with 5 bases left in between. The CDR3 consists of 13 residues. Germline assignment: CDR1 SGHNT and CDR2 YENEEA. The CDR3, as DNA: TGTGCCAGCAGCTTAGGGCCTTCCTACGAGCAGTACTTC. Translation gives CASSLGPSYEQYF.

This clone was detected once. The rearrangement uses TRBV9 and TRBJ2-2; no firm D call. This CDR3 has 14 amino acids. Deletions cut 0 bases from V and 0 bases from J, with 3 bases between. CDR1 is SGDLS, CDR2 YYNGEE, per germline. The CDR3 bases are TGTGCCAGCAGCGTAGTCTCGAACACCGGGGAGCTGTTTTTT. Its protein is CASSVVSNTGELFF.

The gene calls are TRBV7-2 and TRBJ1-2; a possible D gene is TRBD1 (5 bases). Germline CDR1 is SGHTA and CDR2 is FQGNSA. Between the trimmed V and J ends, which lost 5 bases and 5 bases, there was a span of 15 bases. The CDR3 contains 14 residues. CDR3: CASSLTALGYGYTF. The CDR3 DNA sequence: TGTGCCAGCAGCCTGACAGCCCTGGGATATGGCTACACCTTC.

V and J are TRBV2 and TRBJ1-2; D call uncertain. Germline V gene sequence: CDR1 SNHLY, CDR2 FYNNEI. The CDR3 contains 11 residues. The V end lost 8 bases, the J end lost 10 bases, and 14 bases lay between the germline ends. In DNA form, the CDR3 reads TGTGCCAGCGGATACGGACTCGTCTACACCTTC. As protein: CASGYGLVYTF.

As DNA, the CDR3 is TGCGCCAGCAGCCTTGAGGGGAACACTGAAGCTTTCTTT. It translates to CASSLEGNTEAFF. V usage is TRBV10-2 and J usage is TRBJ1-1, with D uncertain. The CDR3 runs to 13 residues. The germline V gene encodes CDR1 WSHSY and CDR2 SAAADI. V was cut by 6 bases and J by 1 base, with 9 bases left in between.

The chain combines TRBV5-1 with TRBJ2-2; TRBD1 matches at 7 bases. The V segment lost 3 bases and the J segment 4 bases; nucleotides outside the gene matches: 12. Germline V gene sequence: CDR1 SGHRS, CDR2 YFSETQ. The CDR3 spans 17 residues. CDR3 DNA: TGCGCCAGCAGCTCAAGCCCGGGGACAGTAGGCACCGGGGAGCTGTTTTTT. As protein: CASSSSPGTVGTGELFF. The full variable domain, in which reference TRBV5-1 and TRBJ2-2 provide the parts outside the CDR3, is KAGVTQTPRYLIKTRGQQVTLSCSPISGHRSVSWYQQTPGQGLQFLFEYFSETQRNKGNFPGRFSGRQFSNSRSEMNVSTLELGDSALYLCASSSSPGTVGTGELFFGEGSRLTVL.

The chain couples TRBV10-3 to TRBJ1-2; perhaps TRBD1 as D (5 bases). Germline lookup yields CDR1 ENHRY and CDR2 SYGVKD. Trimming removed 6 bases from V and 3 bases from J, with 14 bases in between. The CDR3 consists of 14 residues. The CDR3 is CAIRSTDMHYGYTF. DNA for the CDR3: TGTGCCATCAGGTCGACAGACATGCACTATGGCTACACCTTC.